The 4 T cell receptor beta chains listed next were all sequenced from one sample in a study of cytomegalovirus exposure and HLA in healthy donors. The PCR contained 60 Vbeta and 13 Jbeta primers. The method was immunoSEQ multiplex PCR; TCRdb's version includes in-frame clones alone and lacks a portion of them. This sample has some 150,000 clones, with approximately 86% found just once. The sample consisted of PBMCs. The source of these receptors is a woman aged 45-65 years in good health and CMV-seropositive.

A few counts support this clone. The chain has TRBV6-1 and TRBJ2-7; the match to TRBD2 covers 11 bases. The CDR3 covers 15 residues. Germline V gives CDR1 MNHNS, CDR2 SASEGT. The V gene end was trimmed by 5 bases and the J gene end by 6 bases; junction bases not matched to a gene: 9. Here the CDR3 reads CASSPLAGGLSEQYF. The CDR3 DNA reads as TGTGCCAGCAGTCCGTTAGCGGGGGGGCTCTCCGAGCAGTACTTC.

V usage is TRBV5-8 and J usage is TRBJ2-7, with TRBD2 matching over 13 bases. Germline trimming cut 1 base from V and 0 bases from J; bases unmatched to any gene: 4. This CDR3 is built from 17 residues. Looked up from germline, CDR1 is SGHTS and CDR2 is YDEGEE. The CDR3: CASSLSRLAGGSYEQYF. The CDR3, as DNA: TGTGCCAGCAGCTTGTCAAGACTAGCGGGGGGCTCCTACGAGCAGTACTTC. Filled out from reference TRBV5-8 and TRBJ2-7, the complete variable domain reads EAGVTQSPTHLIKTRGQQATLRCSPISGHTSVYWYQQALGLGLQFLLWYDEGEERNRGNFPPRFSGRQFPNYSSELNVNALELEDSALYLCASSLSRLAGGSYEQYFGPGTRLTVT.

The rearrangement uses TRBV6-5 and TRBJ2-5; the D is unclear. The DNA end is a closer match to TRBJ2-7, so the J assignment may be wrong. The CDR3 contains 14 residues. In germline, CDR1 is MNHEY, CDR2 SVGAGI. For the CDR3, the DNA is TGTGCCAGCAGCGCTATGACATATACCTACGAGCAGTACTTC. This codes for CASSAMTYTYEQYF.

The J gene is TRBJ1-2, the V gene TRBV5-6; maybe TRBD1 (5 bases). Germline loops: CDR1 SGHDT, CDR2 YYEEEE. Trimming removed 2 bases from V and 8 bases from J, with 13 bases in between. This CDR3 comprises 13 residues. The DNA for the CDR3 is TGTGCCAGCAGCTTATCCGGGGGGAGAGGCTACACCTTC. Protein sequence: CASSLSGGRGYTF.